Each of the 23 T cell receptor beta chains below was sequenced from the same sample in a study of brain T cells in children with intractable seizures. Time point denoted: blood from clinic visit 5 months post-surgery; TSC patient then seizure free. The repertoire was sequenced with immunoSEQ multiplex PCR; TCRdb's copy has only in-frame clones and lacks some. The profile shows approximately 330,000 clones, 93% of them singletons. Specimen: peripheral blood, collected about 5 months after surgery. All receptors come from a boy under three years old with tuberous sclerosis and intractable seizures.

This chain uses TRBV14 with TRBJ2-3; 7 bases map to TRBD1. The CDR3 consists of 15 residues. V dropped 3 bases and J dropped 3; count of bases not matched to a gene: 6. Per germline, CDR1 SGHDN and CDR2 FVKESK. CDR3 DNA: TGTGCCAGCAGCCACCAATTCAGGGGGACAGATACGCAGTATTTT. Encoded protein: CASSHQFRGTDTQYF.

This clone was seen a handful of times. This chain joins TRBV19 and TRBJ1-2; perhaps TRBD1 as D (6 bases). CDR1 is LNHDA, CDR2 SQIVND, per germline (reference sequence). This CDR3 has 15 residues. V was trimmed by 6 bases and J by 4 bases, leaving 18 bases between them. The chain's CDR3 is CASRMGHGSLYGYTF. DNA for the CDR3: TGTGCCAGTAGGATGGGACATGGGTCCCTCTATGGCTACACCTTC.

V and J are TRBV27 and TRBJ1-2; D is unclear. V lost 3 bases and J lost 1, with 6 bases in between. This CDR3 is 13 amino acids long. Germline CDR1 MNHEY, CDR2 SMNVEV (reference sequence). CDR3 nucleotide sequence: TGTGCCAGCAGTTTCCCGATTAACTATGGCTACACCTTC. Encoded protein: CASSFPINYGYTF.

The V and J genes are TRBV28 and TRBJ1-1, with a possible D match to TRBD1 (6 bases). The V end lost 3 bases, the J end lost 5 bases, and 19 bases lay between the germline ends. The germline CDR1 and CDR2 sequences are MDHEN and SYDVKM. The CDR3 extends over 16 amino acids. CDR3 coding DNA: TGTGCCAGCAGTTTTTCGGACAGAACCCTAATTACTGAAGCTTTCTTT. It translates to CASSFSDRTLITEAFF.

The chain joins TRBV19 to TRBJ1-2; D is undetermined. The CDR3 runs 16 residues. V lost 5 bases and J 4 bases, leaving 20 bases between the germline ends. From germline, CDR1 is LNHDA and CDR2 SQIVND (reference sequence). The DNA of the CDR3 is TGTGCCAGTAGTCAGTCGTCATCGGGTTATAGCTATGGCTACACCTTC. Protein: CASSQSSSGYSYGYTF. Drawing the rest from reference TRBV19 and TRBJ1-2, the complete variable domain is DGGITQSPKYLFRKEGQNVTLSCEQNLNHDAMYWYRQDPGQGLRLIYYSQIVNDFQKGDIAEGYSVSREKKESFPLTVTSAQKNPTAFYLCASSQSSSGYSYGYTFGSGTRLTVV.

Written as DNA, the CDR3 is TGTGCCAGTAAACCTGATAATTCACCCCTCCACTTT. Translated, it gives CASKPDNSPLHF. The chain employs TRBV19 and TRBJ1-6; D call uncertain. This CDR3 contains 12 residues. Per the germline V gene, CDR1 is LNHDA and CDR2 is SQIVND (reference sequence). The V gene lost 7 bases and the J gene lost 5 bases, with 6 bases spanning the gap.

CDR3 nucleotides: TGTGCCAGTAGTATCTATGGTAGCGGGAGTACTGGGGCCAACGTCCTGACTTTC. This codes for CASSIYGSGSTGANVLTF. The gene calls are TRBV19 and TRBJ2-6, with 9 bases lining up with TRBD2. Germline V CDR1 and CDR2: LNHDA, SQIVND (reference sequence). There are 18 residues in the CDR3. V gave up 3 bases and J gave up 2 bases; unmatched junction bases: 8.

This clone was seen just once. This chain connects TRBV3-1 (or the pseudogene TRBV3-2) to TRBJ1-5; D remains ambiguous. Trimming cost V 0 bases and J 7 bases, with 10 bases left between them. The CDR3 runs 14 residues. Germline V CDR1 and CDR2: LGHDT, YNNKEL (reference sequence). CDR3 sequence reads: CASSQDLSLQPQHF. CDR3 sequence (DNA): TGTGCCAGCAGCCAAGATCTTTCGTTGCAGCCCCAGCATTTT.

V is TRBV3-1 (or the pseudogene TRBV3-2) and J is TRBJ1-3; 8 bases are shared with TRBD1. V was clipped by 0 bases and J by 4 bases; unmatched bases: 11. The CDR3 spans 18 residues. Germline V lookup: CDR1 LGHDT, CDR2 YNNKEL (reference sequence). The DNA for the CDR3 is TGTGCCAGCAGCCAAGACCAAGCAGGGGGCGCGGGGGGAAACACCATATATTTT. Translating gives CASSQDQAGGAGGNTIYF.

V usage is TRBV28 and J usage is TRBJ1-1, with D possibly matching TRBD1 (5 bases). Germline V gene data show CDR1 as MDHEN and CDR2 as SYDVKM. V was trimmed by 5 bases and J by 11 bases, leaving 12 bases between them. This CDR3 comprises 11 residues. Written as DNA, the CDR3 is TGTGCCAGCAGTCTGGGACGAAGGGCTTTCTTT. Translating it yields CASSLGRRAFF.

The chain recombines TRBV19 with TRBJ2-2, with D possibly matching TRBD2 (7 bases). Trimming took off 3 bases at V and 2 bases at J, with 13 bases between the two ends. CDR3 size: 16 residues. Germline V lookup: CDR1 LNHDA, CDR2 SQIVND (reference sequence). The CDR3 nucleotides are TGTGCCAGTAGTATGGGGGCGGGGGCTAACACCGGGGAGCTGTTTTTT. It codes for CASSMGAGANTGELFF.

The V call is TRBV24-1, the J call TRBJ1-2; 8 bases are a match to TRBD1. The CDR3 is made up of 13 amino acids. J lost 8 bases, V lost 7 bases, and 8 bases had no gene match. Germline V gives CDR1 KGHDR, CDR2 SFDVKD. The CDR3 DNA reads as TGTGCCACCAGACCCAGGGGGCGAAGGGGCTACACCTTC. Translating it yields CATRPRGRRGYTF.

The chain joins TRBV13 to TRBJ2-5; the match to TRBD1 covers 10 bases. V lost 4 bases and J lost 5; bases outside the gene matches: 4. CDR3 length: 14 residues. Germline V gene sequence: CDR1 PRHDT, CDR2 FYEKMQ (reference sequence). The CDR3 loop is CASSSWTGGETQYF. CDR3 in DNA: TGTGCCAGCAGCTCCTGGACAGGGGGGGAGACCCAGTACTTC.

V usage is TRBV27 and J usage is TRBJ2-3, with TRBD2 matching 8 bases. In germline, CDR1 is MNHEY, CDR2 SMNVEV (reference sequence). The CDR3 spans 14 residues. The ends lost 8 bases at V and 4 bases at J; junction bases unmatched: 8. The CDR3 DNA reads TGTGCCAGCTCCACTAGCGGAGAAGCAGATACGCAGTATTTT. This translates into CASSTSGEADTQYF.

This chain connects TRBV19 to TRBJ2-4; 9 positions match TRBD1. From germline, CDR1 is LNHDA and CDR2 SQIVND (reference sequence). After removal of 3 bases from V and 6 bases from J, the junction contained 6 bases not matched to a gene. There are 15 residues in the CDR3. CDR3 protein: CASSMLTGGLNIQYF. DNA of the CDR3: TGTGCCAGTAGTATGTTGACAGGGGGTTTAAACATTCAGTACTTC.

This chain joins TRBV4-1 and TRBJ2-5, with 7 bases matching TRBD2. Germline V lookup: CDR1 MGHRA, CDR2 YSYEKL. The CDR3 extends over 19 amino acids. J lost 5 bases, V lost 0 bases, and 18 bases had no gene match. This CDR3 reads CASSQEPLAGSILGETQYF. In DNA form, the CDR3 reads TGCGCCAGCAGCCAAGAGCCCTTAGCGGGTTCAATACTGGGGGAGACCCAGTACTTC.

V and J are TRBV7-8 and TRBJ2-3; 7 positions match TRBD2. With 3 bases clipped from V and 0 bases from J, the junction kept 6 bases outside the gene matches. This CDR3 has 16 amino acids. Germline CDR1 and CDR2: SGHVS and FQNEAQ. CDR3 protein: CASSFTSALSTDTQYF. The CDR3 DNA reads as TGTGCCAGCAGCTTCACTAGCGCTCTTAGCACAGATACGCAGTATTTT.

The sample holds a few counts of this clone. The chain combines TRBV5-6 with TRBJ2-7, with a weak D call TRBD2 (5 bases). Germline CDR1 and CDR2: SGHDT and YYEEEE. The CDR3 covers 14 residues. The ends were cut back, 7 bases at V and 3 bases at J, with 17 bases in the middle. CDR3 protein: CASGPTDSFYEQYF. As DNA, the CDR3 is TGTGCCAGCGGCCCTACGGACTCCTTCTACGAGCAGTACTTC.

Only one count was recorded for this clone. This chain uses TRBV7-3 with TRBJ1-2, with D possibly being TRBD1 (6 bases). This CDR3 region has 15 residues. V shed 0 bases and J shed 5 bases, with 13 bases lying between them. Germline lookup yields CDR1 SGHTA and CDR2 FQGTGA. The CDR3 DNA follows: TGTGCCAGCAGCTTAACCGCAGGGGCAGAATATGGCTACACCTTC. It yields the protein CASSLTAGAEYGYTF.

A single count supports this clone. This rearrangement joins TRBV4-2 to TRBJ1-2, with 8 nucleotides matching TRBD1. J was trimmed by 5 bases and V by 1 base; bases with no gene match: 12. The germline CDR1 and CDR2 sequences are LGHNA and YNFKEQ. The length of the CDR3 is 17 residues. The CDR3 DNA follows: TGTGCCAGCAGCCAAGCGGACAGGGCCATGGGCCTATATGGCTACACCTTC. This sequence encodes CASSQADRAMGLYGYTF.

The chain is built from TRBV2 and TRBJ2-7, with D hard to call. The V end lost 1 base, the J end lost 2 bases, and 21 bases lay between the germline ends. There are 18 residues in the CDR3. CDR1 is SNHLY and CDR2 is FYNNEI in the germline V gene. The CDR3: CASSEGVPSGDVTYEQYF. The CDR3 DNA reads TGTGCCAGCAGTGAAGGGGTCCCATCAGGCGACGTAACCTACGAGCAGTACTTC.

This chain links TRBV12-3 or TRBV12-4 with TRBJ1-5; unclear D gene. Trimming removed 8 bases from V and 7 bases from J, with 9 bases in between. The CDR3 runs 11 residues. The chain's CDR3 is CASWSDQPQHF. The CDR3 DNA reads as TGTGCCAGCTGGTCGGACCAGCCCCAGCATTTT.

Here the CDR3 reads CASSYGTGNEQFF. The CDR3 DNA reads as TGTGCCAGCAGCTACGGGACAGGCAATGAGCAGTTCTTC. The chain joins TRBV11-1 to TRBJ2-1; TRBD1 matches 8 bases. The CDR3 loop spans 13 amino acids. Losses at the gene ends were 4 bases for V and 6 bases for J; bases not matched to a gene: 2. CDR1 is SGHAT and CDR2 is FQDESV in the germline V gene (reference sequence).